This entry is about one T cell receptor (beta chain). What this receptor recognizes is not known. No base-level quality is on record; no much larger clone is a single base apart. The data belong to a study of a mutant IDH1 vaccine in newly diagnosed glioma (dated by TCRdb to the early 2020s). For the study in its entirety: Patients were given eight vaccinations, in weeks 1, 3, 5, 7, 11, 15, 19 and 23, which matched visits V03 through V10. In the chemotherapy-containing groups, vaccination started alongside temozolomide cycles, whereas in patients who had radiotherapy alone it started 4-6 weeks after radiotherapy. Before enrollment, patients had received standard therapy of radiotherapy alone, temozolomide alone, or radiochemotherapy with temozolomide; most received the combination. The roughly 33 treated patients were 62.5% male and roughly 40% female, with a mean age of about 38 years. Longitudinal TCRB deep sequencing was done for fewer than 30 treated patients, wherever samples were available for exploratory analyses. Peripheral blood was drawn at six visits: V03 (baseline), V05, V07, V10, V12 and V13. Paper-wide results and their limitations: Selection of PBMC samples for TCRB deep sequencing was based on availability. Pseudoprogression seemed to be unrelated to changes in the top peripheral T cell clonotypes found by TCRB sequencing. It was noted by the authors that analyses of patient blood samples could not be reproduced owing to sample limitations. Across multiple MHC alleles, vaccine-induced immune responses were seen in around 93% of patients.

The library was produced with the immunoSEQ multiplex PCR assay. Rearranged TCR beta chain sequences were amplified using the hsTCRB Kit according to the manufacturer's protocol. An Illumina MiSeq was used to sequence the TCRB libraries. The authors processed their data as follows. Demultiplexing, trimming and gene mapping were performed with the kit vendor's proprietary platform. The table comes from immuneACCESS by way of TCRdb, which keeps in-frame sequences with V and J called. Part of the clones is missing from these tables; in studies checked, under half for an unresolved V gene and the rest for unknown reasons. D and trimming come from the DNA, and the V and J calls and clone size come from that table. The sample yields about 58,000 clones; around 84% were counted once. The top ten clones comprise 7.4% of the sample. This specimen's time point label, per the study, means: week 5, during vaccination. Every vaccine dose consisted of 300 ug of a 20-mer mutant IDH1 peptide in Montanide, administered subcutaneously together with topical imiquimod. Newly diagnosed WHO grade 3 or 4 IDH1-mutant astrocytomas showing loss of nuclear ATRX were present in the donors. The samples were drawn from NOA16, a multicentre, single-arm, open-label phase I trial in Germany that tested a mutant IDH1 peptide vaccine in humans for the first time. Genomic DNA for TCRB sequencing was isolated from EDTA blood with the DNeasy Blood and Tissue Kit.

The cysteine opens and the phenylalanine closes a CDR3 of 18 amino acids. The CDR3 DNA has 54 bases and is translated from base 1. Trimming costs V 1 base and J 6 bases, and their ends lie 22 bases apart. CDR1 SGHTA and CDR2 FQGNSA were looked up in the germline V gene. This receptor chain uses TRBV7-2 and TRBJ1-5; a tentative D match to TRBD1 spans 6 bases. This sequence originates from a woman aged 45-60 years with glioma. Material: PBMCs, obtained from a glioma patient whose treatment included an IDH1 peptide vaccine. The nucleotide sequence is TGTGCCAGCAGCTTAGAAGGGGGTGGGGGGGTCGCAGGTCAGCCCCAGCATTTT. Its protein product is CASSLEGGGGVAGQPQHF.